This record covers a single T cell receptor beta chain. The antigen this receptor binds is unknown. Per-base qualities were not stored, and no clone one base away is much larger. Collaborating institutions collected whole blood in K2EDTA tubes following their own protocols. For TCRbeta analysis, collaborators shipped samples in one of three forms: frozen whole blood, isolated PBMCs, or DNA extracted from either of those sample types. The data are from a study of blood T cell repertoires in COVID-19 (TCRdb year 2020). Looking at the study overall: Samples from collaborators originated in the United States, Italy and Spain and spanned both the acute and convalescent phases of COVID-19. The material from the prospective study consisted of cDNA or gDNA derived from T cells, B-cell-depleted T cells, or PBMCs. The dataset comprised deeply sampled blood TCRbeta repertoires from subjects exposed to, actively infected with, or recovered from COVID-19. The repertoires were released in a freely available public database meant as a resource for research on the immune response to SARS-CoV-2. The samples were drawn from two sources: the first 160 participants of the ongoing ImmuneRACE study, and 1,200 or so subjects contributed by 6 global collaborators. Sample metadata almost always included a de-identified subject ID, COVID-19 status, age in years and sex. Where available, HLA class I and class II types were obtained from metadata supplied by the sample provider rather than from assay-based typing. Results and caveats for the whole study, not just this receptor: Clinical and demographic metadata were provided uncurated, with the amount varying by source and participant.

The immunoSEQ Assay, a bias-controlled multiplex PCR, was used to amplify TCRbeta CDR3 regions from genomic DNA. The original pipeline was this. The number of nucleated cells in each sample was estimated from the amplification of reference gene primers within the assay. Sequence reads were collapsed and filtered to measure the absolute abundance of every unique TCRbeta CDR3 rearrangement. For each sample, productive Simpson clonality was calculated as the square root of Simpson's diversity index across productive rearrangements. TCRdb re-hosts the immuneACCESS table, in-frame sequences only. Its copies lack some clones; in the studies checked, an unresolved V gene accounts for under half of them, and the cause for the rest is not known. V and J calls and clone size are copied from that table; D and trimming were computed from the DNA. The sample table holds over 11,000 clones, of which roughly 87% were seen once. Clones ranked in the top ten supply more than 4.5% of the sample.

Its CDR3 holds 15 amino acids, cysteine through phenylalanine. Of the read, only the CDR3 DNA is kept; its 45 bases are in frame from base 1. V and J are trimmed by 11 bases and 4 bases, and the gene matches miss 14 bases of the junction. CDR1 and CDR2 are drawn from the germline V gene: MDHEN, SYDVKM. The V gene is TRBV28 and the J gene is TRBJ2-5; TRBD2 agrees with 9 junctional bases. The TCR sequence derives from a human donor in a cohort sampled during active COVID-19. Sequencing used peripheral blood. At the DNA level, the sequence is TGTGCCTCCGAGGCGGGAGGGCCGGTAGGAGAGACCCAGTACTTC. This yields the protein CASEAGGPVGETQYF.